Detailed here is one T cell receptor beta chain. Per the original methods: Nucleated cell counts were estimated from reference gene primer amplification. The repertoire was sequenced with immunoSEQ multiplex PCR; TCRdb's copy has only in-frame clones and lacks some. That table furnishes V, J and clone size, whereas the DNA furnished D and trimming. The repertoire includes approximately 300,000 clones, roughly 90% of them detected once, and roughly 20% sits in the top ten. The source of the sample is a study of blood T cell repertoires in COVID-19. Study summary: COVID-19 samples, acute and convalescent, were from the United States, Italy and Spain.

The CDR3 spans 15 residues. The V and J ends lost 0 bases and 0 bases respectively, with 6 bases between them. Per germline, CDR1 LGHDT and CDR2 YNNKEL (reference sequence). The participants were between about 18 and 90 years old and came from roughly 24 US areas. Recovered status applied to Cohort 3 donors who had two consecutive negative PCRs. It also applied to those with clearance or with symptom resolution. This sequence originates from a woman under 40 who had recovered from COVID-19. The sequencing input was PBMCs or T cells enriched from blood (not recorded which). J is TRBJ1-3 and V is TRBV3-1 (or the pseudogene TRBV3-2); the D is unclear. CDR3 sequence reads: CASSQEEISGNTIYF. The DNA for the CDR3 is TGTGCCAGCAGCCAAGAAGAGATCTCTGGAAACACCATATATTTT.